This T cell receptor (beta chain) is drawn from a study of CD8+CD57+ T cells in acquired aplastic anemia. At the level of the study: The sorted CD4+ and CD8+ cells yielded an average approximately 3.2 ug of DNA.

Genomic DNA was employed as the template in profiling TCR beta VDJ and CDR3. Using its own MiXCR run on the reads, TCRdb lists one record per CDR3 protein. The sample shows about 180,000 distinct CDR3 sequences, roughly half of them seen only once. The V end was cut by 3 bases, the J end by 5 bases, with 14 bases between. CDR1 is SGHTA, CDR2 FQGNSA, per germline. The CDR3 is 15 residues long. Study-level results: In common between the patients and the controls were approximately 28 CD8+ CDR3 sequences. Patients and healthy controls showed no significant CD8+ Simpson's diversity difference.

This clonotype was counted many times. Its target is not known. Sequencing was carried out using sorted CD4+, CD8+, or CD8+CD57+ T cells (not recorded which) from PBMCs. This clonotype was sampled from a human donor in good health. V gene TRBV7-2 combines with J gene TRBJ2-1; a weak D match, TRBD1 (5 bases). In DNA, the CDR3 is TGTGCCAGCAGCTTCCTAGGGGCATGGGACAATGAGCAGTTCTTC. Translation gives CASSFLGAWDNEQFF.